These 3 T cell receptor beta chains came from one sample sequenced in a study of CD8+ T cells in alopecia areata. Sequencing templates came from extracted RNA that was reverse transcribed into cDNA. Clones were sequenced by immunoSEQ multiplex PCR, and TCRdb holds only the in-frame ones, with some missing. The sample holds some 120,000 clones, about 46% seen once. The sequencing sample was made of NKG2D-low CD8+ T cells sorted from blood. The receptors originated from a human donor with alopecia areata.

This clone was found a few times. The chain carries TRBV29-1 and TRBJ2-7, with D unresolved. The CDR3 is made up of 11 amino acids. The germline V and J ends were trimmed by 4 bases and 4 bases, with 8 bases remaining between them. The V gene's germline CDR1 is SQVTM and CDR2 ANQGSEA. The CDR3 sequence: CSVVGEYEQYF. DNA for the CDR3: TGCAGCGTTGTTGGAGAATACGAGCAGTACTTC.

Points on this clone: Other DNA sequences from this sample encode an identical CDR3 as well. This chain's CDR3 is CASSQAQGYEQYF. The CDR3 DNA is TGCGCCAGCAGCCAAGCACAGGGTTACGAGCAGTACTTC. The gene calls are TRBV4-1 and TRBJ2-7; perhaps TRBD1 as D (6 bases). V gave up 1 base and J gave up 4 bases, with 8 bases separating them. This CDR3 spans 13 amino acids. Germline CDR1 and CDR2: MGHRA and YSYEKL.

The CDR3 region is CSVENRDTQETQYF. DNA of the CDR3: TGCAGCGTTGAGAACCGGGACACCCAAGAGACCCAGTACTTC. This rearrangement joins TRBV29-1 to TRBJ2-5; weak D call: TRBD1 (6 bases). The CDR3 is 14 residues long. Germline V gene sequence: CDR1 SQVTM, CDR2 ANQGSEA. V lost 3 bases and J 1 base, leaving 12 bases between the germline ends.